The table lists the clone carrying this T cell receptor beta chain with a count of one. A much larger clone lies a single base off, so this may be a read error. Co-extracting RNA and DNA was done with roughly 18-32 mg of unsorted bulk tissue as input. The data were obtained in a study of tumor-infiltrating lymphocytes in primary liver carcinoma. CDR3 length: 15 residues. Germline V CDR1 and CDR2: SGHAT, FQNNGV. Trimming left V 2 bases short and J 3 bases short, with 11 bases between. The researchers produced TCR beta cDNA from around 500 ng total RNA with a constant-region primer. Three nested multiplex PCR rounds, a slightly modified ARM-PCR method, built the TCR beta libraries. Researchers ran the first two PCR rounds for roughly 10 cycles each with TRBV1-TRBV30 forward primers and a C-beta reverse primer. TCRdb re-derived calls from the multiplex PCR reads in MiXCR, one entry per CDR3 protein. This repertoire shows 95,000 to 150,000 distinct CDR3 sequences, less than 80% found once; its top ten account for roughly 9%.

The sequenced sample was liver tumor tissue from sampling region 1. Subset noted: tumor region T1, superior pole. J is TRBJ2-1 and V is TRBV11-2; a possible D gene is TRBD2 (5 bases). This clonotype was sampled from an older woman with primary liver carcinoma and hepatitis B virus infection. The CDR3 spells CASSLHLSDYNEQFF. The CDR3 DNA reads as TGTGCCAGCAGCTTACACCTTAGCGACTACAATGAGCAGTTCTTC.